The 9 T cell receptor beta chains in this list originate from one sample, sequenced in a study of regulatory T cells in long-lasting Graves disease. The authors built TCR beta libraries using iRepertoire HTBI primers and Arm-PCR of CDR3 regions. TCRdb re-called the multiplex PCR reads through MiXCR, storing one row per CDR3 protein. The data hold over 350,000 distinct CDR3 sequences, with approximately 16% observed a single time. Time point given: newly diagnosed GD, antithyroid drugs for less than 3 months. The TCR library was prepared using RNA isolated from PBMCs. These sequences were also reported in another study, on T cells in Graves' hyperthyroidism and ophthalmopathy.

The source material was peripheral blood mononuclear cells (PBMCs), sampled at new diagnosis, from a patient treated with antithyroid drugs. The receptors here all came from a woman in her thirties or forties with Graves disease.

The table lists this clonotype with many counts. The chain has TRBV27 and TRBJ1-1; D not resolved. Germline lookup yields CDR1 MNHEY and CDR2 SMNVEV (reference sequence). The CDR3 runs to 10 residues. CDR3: CATPPVEAFF. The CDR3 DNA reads TGTGCTACTCCTCCCGTTGAAGCTTTCTTT.

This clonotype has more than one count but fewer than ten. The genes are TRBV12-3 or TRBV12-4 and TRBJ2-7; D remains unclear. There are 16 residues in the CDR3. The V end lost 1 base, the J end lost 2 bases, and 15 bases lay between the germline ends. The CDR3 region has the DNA TGTGCCAGCAGTTTAGAAGCCCCGAGGACCACCTACGAGCAGTACTTC. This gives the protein CASSLEAPRTTYEQYF.

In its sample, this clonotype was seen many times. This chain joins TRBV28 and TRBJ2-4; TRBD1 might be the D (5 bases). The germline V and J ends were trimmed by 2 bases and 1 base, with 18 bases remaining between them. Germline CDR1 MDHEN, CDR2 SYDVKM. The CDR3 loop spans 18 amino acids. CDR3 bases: TGTGCCAGCAGTTTACGTCTTCTCAGGGTTCGGGCCAAAAACATTCAGTACTTC. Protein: CASSLRLLRVRAKNIQYF. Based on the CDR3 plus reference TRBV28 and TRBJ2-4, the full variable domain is DVKVTQSSRYLVKRTGEKVFLECVQDMDHENMFWYRQDPGLGLRLIYFSYDVKMKEKGDIPEGYSVSREKKERFSLILESASTNQTSMYLCASSLRLLRVRAKNIQYFGAGTRLSVL.

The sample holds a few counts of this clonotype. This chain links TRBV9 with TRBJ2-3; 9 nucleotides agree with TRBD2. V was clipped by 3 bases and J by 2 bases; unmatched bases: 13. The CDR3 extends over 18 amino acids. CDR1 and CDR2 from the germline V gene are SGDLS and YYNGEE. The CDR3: CASSGERGAGGLTDTQYF. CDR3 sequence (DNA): TGTGCCAGCAGCGGCGAGCGGGGAGCGGGAGGTCTCACAGATACGCAGTATTTT.

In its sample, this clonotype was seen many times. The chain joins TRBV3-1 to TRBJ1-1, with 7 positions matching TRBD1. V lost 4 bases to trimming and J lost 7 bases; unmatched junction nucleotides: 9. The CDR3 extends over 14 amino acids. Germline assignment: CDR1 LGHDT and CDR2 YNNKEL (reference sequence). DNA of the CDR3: TGTGCCAGCAGCCTCAGGGGGAGTGGCGGTGAAGCTTTCTTT. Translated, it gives CASSLRGSGGEAFF. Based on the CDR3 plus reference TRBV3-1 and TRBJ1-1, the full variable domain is DTAVSQTPKYLVTQMGNDKSIKCEQNLGHDTMYWYKQDSKKFLKIMFSYNNKELIINETVPNRFSPKSPDKAHLNLHINSLELGDSAVYFCASSLRGSGGEAFFGQGTRLTVV.

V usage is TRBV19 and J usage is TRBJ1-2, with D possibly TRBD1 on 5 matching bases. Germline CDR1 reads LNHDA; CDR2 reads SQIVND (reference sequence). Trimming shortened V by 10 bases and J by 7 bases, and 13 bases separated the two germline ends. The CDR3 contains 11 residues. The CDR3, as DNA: TGTGCCACTTCCCAGGGACGTGGCTACACCTTC. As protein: CATSQGRGYTF.

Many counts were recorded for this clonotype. CDR3 in amino acids: CASLAEVTQYF. DNA for the CDR3: TGTGCCAGCCTAGCGGAGGTGACCCAGTACTTC. The chain joins TRBV2 to TRBJ2-5; 7 bases line up with TRBD2. The CDR3 covers 11 residues. Trimming cost V 8 bases and J 7 bases; bases outside gene matches: 4. Germline-derived CDR1 and CDR2 are SNHLY and FYNNEI.

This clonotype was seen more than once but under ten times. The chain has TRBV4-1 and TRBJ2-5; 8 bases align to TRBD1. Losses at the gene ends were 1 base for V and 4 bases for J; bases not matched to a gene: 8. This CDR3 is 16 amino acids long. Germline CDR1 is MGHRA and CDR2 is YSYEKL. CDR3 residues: CASSQGQGAPTETQYF. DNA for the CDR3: TGCGCCAGCAGCCAAGGTCAGGGGGCCCCCACAGAGACCCAGTACTTC.

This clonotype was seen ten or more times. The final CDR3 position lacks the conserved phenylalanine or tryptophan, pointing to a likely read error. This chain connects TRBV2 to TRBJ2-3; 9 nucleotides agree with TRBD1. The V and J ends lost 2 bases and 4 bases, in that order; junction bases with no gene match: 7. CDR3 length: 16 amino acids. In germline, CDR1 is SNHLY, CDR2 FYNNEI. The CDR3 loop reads CASSEYGQGIPDTQYL. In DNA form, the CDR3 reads TGTGCCAGCAGTGAATACGGACAGGGGATTCCAGATACGCAGTATCTT.